A selection of T cell receptor beta chains follows, all from one sample in a study of beta chain features in type 1 diabetes. Here immunoSEQ multiplex PCR was the method, and the copy in TCRdb shows in-frame clones only, minus some. Of 300,000 or so clones in the sample, roughly 13% were seen once. Sequenced input: naive CD4+ T cells from blood. These receptors all come from a woman between 18 and 29 years old with type 1 diabetes. Each CDR3 is given with its conserved first and last residue. D genes are given only for firm matches. Clone size is shown for a subset of rows, as once, few, many or a class of expanded clone.

cdr3_aa	cdr3_nt	clone_size	d_call	cdr3_length	v_call	j_call
CASSPPGSGTDTQYF	TGTGCCAGCAGCCCCCCAGGGTCCGGCACAGATACGCAGTATTTT	few	-	15	TRBV5-4	TRBJ2-3
CAWSPGDRLYEQYF	TGTGCCTGGTCCCCGGGGGACAGACTCTACGAGCAGTACTTC	-	-	14	TRBV30	TRBJ2-7
CASSTLGQGAPIHGYTF	TGTGCCAGTAGTACCCTTGGACAGGGAGCCCCCATCCATGGCTACACCTTC	few	TRBD1	17	TRBV19	TRBJ1-2
CASSDLRQAVSGYTF	TGTGCCAGCAGCGACTTGAGACAGGCTGTTTCCGGCTACACCTTC	few	-	15	TRBV5-5	TRBJ1-2
CAWSGGVYSNQPQHF	TGTGCCTGGAGTGGCGGAGTTTATAGCAATCAGCCCCAGCATTTT	-	-	15	TRBV30	TRBJ1-5
CAWSEETQYF	TGTGCCTGGTCCGAGGAGACCCAGTACTTC	-	-	10	TRBV30	TRBJ2-5
CASSLRSGSWNEQFF	TGTGCCAGCAGCTTACGTAGCGGGAGCTGGAATGAGCAGTTCTTC	few	TRBD2	15	TRBV7-7	TRBJ2-1
CASSPETGGGQPQHF	TGTGCCAGCAGTCCAGAGACAGGGGGCGGTCAGCCCCAGCATTTT	-	TRBD1	15	TRBV27	TRBJ1-5
CSAHRGLGKGVDTQYF	TGCAGCGCCCACCGGGGACTAGGTAAAGGAGTGGATACGCAGTATTTT	few	TRBD2	16	TRBV29-1	TRBJ2-3
CASSSFSGNTEAFF	TGTGCCAGCAGTTCCTTCAGCGGGAACACTGAAGCTTTCTTT	few	-	14	TRBV6-6	TRBJ1-1
CASSLQGADGYTF	TGTGCCAGCAGCCTACAGGGGGCTGATGGCTACACCTTC	-	TRBD1	13	TRBV11-2	TRBJ1-2
CASSTRQVMRETQYF	TGTGCCAGCAGCACCCGACAGGTGATGAGAGAGACCCAGTACTTC	few	-	15	TRBV11-3	TRBJ2-5
CASSFGVSSYNEQFF	TGCGCCAGCAGCTTTGGAGTGAGCTCCTACAATGAGCAGTTCTTC	few	-	15	TRBV5-1	TRBJ2-1
CASSPLQGADGELFF	TGTGCCAGCTCACCTTTACAGGGTGCGGACGGGGAGCTGTTTTTT	few	-	15	TRBV18	TRBJ2-2
CATSRAGQTNTGELFF	TGTGCCACCAGCAGGGCCGGACAGACGAACACCGGGGAGCTGTTTTTT	-	-	16	TRBV15	TRBJ2-2
CASSLNAASQYF	TGTGCCAGCAGCTTGAACGCGGCAAGCCAGTACTTC	-	-	12	TRBV5-6	TRBJ2-5
CASRTSGYEQYF	TGTGCCAGCAGGACGTCAGGCTACGAGCAGTACTTC	-	-	12	TRBV28	TRBJ2-7
CSARPGGGYTF	TGCAGTGCTAGACCAGGGGGAGGCTACACCTTC	few	TRBD1	11	TRBV20-1	TRBJ1-2
CASTQDSYNEQFF	TGTGCCAGTACGCAGGATAGTTACAATGAGCAGTTCTTC	-	-	13	TRBV19	TRBJ2-1
CASSLWDSPDNEQFF	TGCGCCAGCAGCCTCTGGGACTCCCCGGACAATGAGCAGTTCTTC	few	-	15	TRBV5-1	TRBJ2-1
CATSRDRSNNYGYTF	TGTGCCACCAGCAGAGATCGTAGCAACAACTATGGCTACACCTTC	once	-	15	TRBV15	TRBJ1-2
CASSLSGTSGSFYNEQFF	TGTGCCAGCTCACTTTCCGGGACTAGCGGGAGCTTCTACAATGAGCAGTTCTTC	few	TRBD2	18	TRBV18	TRBJ2-1
CASTTGLSNNEQFF	TGTGCCAGTACCACGGGACTGTCAAACAATGAGCAGTTCTTC	few	-	14	TRBV19	TRBJ2-1
CASSPNRGGKTQYF	TGTGCCAGCAGCCCTAATAGGGGGGGAAAGACCCAGTACTTC	once	-	14	TRBV11-2	TRBJ2-5
CASSSTGGWNTEAFF	TGTGCCAGCAGCTCCACGGGGGGGTGGAACACTGAAGCTTTCTTT	few	-	15	TRBV5-6	TRBJ1-1
CASSTLGGASQGPYEQYF	TGTGCCAGCAGTACCCTAGGGGGGGCTTCCCAGGGTCCCTACGAGCAGTACTTC	-	-	18	TRBV28	TRBJ2-7
CASSPQYVQYNQPQHF	TGTGCCAGCTCACCACAGTATGTACAGTACAATCAGCCCCAGCATTTT	-	-	16	TRBV18	TRBJ1-5
CASAKWGGGSSEQFF	TGTGCCTCAGCTAAATGGGGGGGAGGGAGTAGTGAGCAGTTCTTC	-	TRBD2	15	TRBV7-2	TRBJ2-1
CSVEDRDEQYF	TGCAGCGTTGAAGATCGGGATGAGCAGTACTTC	few	-	11	TRBV29-1	TRBJ2-7
CASGRDSPGELFF	TGCGCCAGCGGACGGGACTCCCCCGGGGAGCTGTTTTTT	few	-	13	TRBV5-1	TRBJ2-2
CASSETRGQGYAFF	TGTGCCAGCAGTGAAACCCGGGGACAGGGATACGCTTTCTTT	-	TRBD1	14	TRBV2	TRBJ1-1
CASSPQGAKGIQYF	TGCGCCAGCAGCCCACAGGGGGCGAAGGGCATTCAGTACTTC	few	TRBD1	14	TRBV5-1	TRBJ2-4
CASRRSGANVLTF	TGTGCCAGTCGTCGCTCTGGGGCCAACGTCCTGACTTTC	-	-	13	TRBV19	TRBJ2-6
CASSLFTGTRLGGYTF	TGTGCCAGCAGTTTATTTACAGGGACCCGTCTTGGTGGCTACACCTTC	-	-	16	TRBV28	TRBJ1-2
CASSLAAQGETQYF	TGTGCCAGCAGCTTAGCGGCGCAGGGGGAGACCCAGTACTTC	-	-	14	TRBV7-9	TRBJ2-5
CASSIPDRNYNEQFF	TGTGCCAGTAGTATACCTGACAGAAACTACAATGAGCAGTTCTTC	-	-	15	TRBV19	TRBJ2-1
CASSPTGTSVSYEQYF	TGTGCCAGCAGCCCTACCGGGACTAGCGTCTCCTACGAGCAGTACTTC	-	TRBD2	16	TRBV7-2	TRBJ2-7
CASSQDRGNEKLFF	TGTGCCAGCTCACAAGACAGGGGGAATGAAAAACTGTTTTTT	-	TRBD1	14	TRBV18	TRBJ1-4
CASSTGVAGTDTQYF	TGTGCCAGCTCAACCGGGGTTGCGGGCACAGATACGCAGTATTTT	few	-	15	TRBV18	TRBJ2-3
CASSLSSGTSGRAYSGGEQYF	TGTGCCAGCAGCTTAAGCTCGGGTACTAGCGGGAGGGCGTACTCGGGAGGCGAGCAGTACTTC	-	TRBD2	21	TRBV7-6	TRBJ2-7
CASSLEAGAFTEAFF	TGTGCCAGCAGCTTGGAGGCAGGGGCCTTCACTGAAGCTTTCTTT	-	-	15	TRBV5-4	TRBJ1-1
CASSFNNEQFF	TGTGCCAGCAGTTTCAACAATGAGCAGTTCTTC	-	-	11	TRBV28	TRBJ2-1
CAWSGTGGSQPQHF	TGTGCCTGGAGTGGGACAGGGGGCAGTCAGCCCCAGCATTTT	-	TRBD1	14	TRBV30	TRBJ1-5
CASSLARASGANTGELFF	TGTGCCAGCTCACTTGCCCGTGCTTCTGGGGCAAACACCGGGGAGCTGTTTTTT	-	-	18	TRBV18	TRBJ2-2
CACWEYGYTF	TGTGCCTGCTGGGAGTATGGCTACACCTTC	few	-	10	TRBV30	TRBJ1-2
CAWSVGSPDTQYF	TGTGCCTGGAGCGTCGGGAGCCCAGATACGCAGTATTTT	few	-	13	TRBV30	TRBJ2-3
CASSLGQSTDTQYF	TGTGCCAGCAGCTTAGGACAGAGCACAGATACGCAGTATTTT	-	-	14	TRBV7-9	TRBJ2-3
CASSLRLADSYNEQFF	TGCGCCAGCAGCTTACGACTAGCGGACTCCTACAATGAGCAGTTCTTC	-	TRBD2	16	TRBV5-1	TRBJ2-1
CASSLGERASSYEQYF	TGCGCCAGCAGCTTGGGTGAGCGAGCTAGCTCCTACGAGCAGTACTTC	few	-	16	TRBV5-1	TRBJ2-7
CASRQGVNQPQHF	TGTGCCAGCCGACAGGGGGTCAATCAGCCCCAGCATTTT	few	TRBD1	13	TRBV18	TRBJ1-5
CSANTVHGYTF	TGCAGTGCTAACACCGTACATGGCTACACCTTC	-	-	11	TRBV20-1	TRBJ1-2
CSAQNTGELFF	TGCAGTGCTCAAAACACCGGGGAGCTGTTTTTT	few	-	11	TRBV20-1	TRBJ2-2
CASSVGGGRTDTQYF	TGTGCCAGCAGCGTAGGAGGAGGGCGCACAGATACGCAGTATTTT	-	-	15	TRBV9	TRBJ2-3
CASSPSGSSYNEQFF	TGCGCCAGCAGCCCTAGCGGCAGCTCCTACAATGAGCAGTTCTTC	-	TRBD2	15	TRBV5-1	TRBJ2-1
CASTLRGRANYNEQFF	TGTGCCAGCACCCTAAGGGGGCGGGCCAACTACAATGAGCAGTTCTTC	-	TRBD1	16	TRBV7-2	TRBJ2-1